This T cell receptor beta chain was identified during a study of human T cells and chemical hapten exposure. Whole-study results and caveats: A positive correlation with patch test score was found for PT1 expanded TCR counts. It was expanded TCRs that formed significantly more large CDR3 similarity clusters than controls did. DPC sensitization left the count of TCRs above 1 in 1000 unchanged.

As for time point: pre-sensitization, week 0. Treatment defined: therapeutic diphenylcyclopropenone sensitization with weekly scalp DPC. About this clonotype itself: What it binds is not known. With a much larger clone just one base away, this may be a read error.

TCRdb processed the RACE reads anew with MiXCR; each CDR3 protein has one entry. This table has 250,000 or so distinct CDR3 sequences, almost 8% appearing once. CDR1 is SGHRS and CDR2 is YFSETQ in the germline V gene. This CDR3 region has 15 residues. Between the trimmed V and J ends, which lost 3 bases and 0 bases, there was a span of 12 bases. This receptor was taken from a man aged 18 to 35 with alopecia areata. Some clones in this sample may be carry-over from other donors' samples. The source was whole blood, collected in connection with sensitization to the hapten diphenylcyclopropenone (DPC). This chain joins TRBV5-1 and TRBJ1-1; tentative D call: TRBD1 (5 bases). CDR3 DNA sequence: TGCGCCAGCAGCTCGGGGGAGTGGTTGAACACTGAAGCTTTCTTT. Translation: CASSSGEWLNTEAFF.